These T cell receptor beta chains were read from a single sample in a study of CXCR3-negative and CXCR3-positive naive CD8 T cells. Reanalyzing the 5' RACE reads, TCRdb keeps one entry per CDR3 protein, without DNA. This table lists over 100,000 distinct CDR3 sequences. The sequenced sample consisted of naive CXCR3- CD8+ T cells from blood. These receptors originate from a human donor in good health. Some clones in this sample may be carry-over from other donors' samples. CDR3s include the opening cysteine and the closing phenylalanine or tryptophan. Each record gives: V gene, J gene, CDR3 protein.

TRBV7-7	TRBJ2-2	CASSPRATENTGELFF
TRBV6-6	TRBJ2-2	CASSYGLTGAGPGELFF
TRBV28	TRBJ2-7	CASSPALEQYF
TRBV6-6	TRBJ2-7	CASSSRTRPYEQYF
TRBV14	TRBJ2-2	CASSVTGTGELFF
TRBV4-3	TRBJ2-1	CASSQGFLGTGFSEQFF
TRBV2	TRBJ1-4	CASTDLDGKLFF
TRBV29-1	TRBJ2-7	CSVEDRLAGGYEQYF
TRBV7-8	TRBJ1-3	CASSLSLTGRSGNTIYF
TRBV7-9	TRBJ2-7	CASSLDGSFYEQYF
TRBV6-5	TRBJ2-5	CASSYYDREGTQYF
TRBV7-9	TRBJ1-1	CASSSRDPGAEAFF
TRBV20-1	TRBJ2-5	CSARVLAGDQETQYF
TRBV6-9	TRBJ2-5	CASSYKPAQYF
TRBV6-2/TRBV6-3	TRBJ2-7	CASSYSRGGFRSYEQYF
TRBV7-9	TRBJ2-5	CASSLGPFGVHF
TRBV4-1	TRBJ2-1	CASSQGYSNEQFF
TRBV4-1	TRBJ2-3	CASSQESGASITDTQYF
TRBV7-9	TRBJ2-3	CASSLAFEDTQYF
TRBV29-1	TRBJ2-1	CSASGVYNEQFF
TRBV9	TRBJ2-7	CASSGRDSDLYEQYF
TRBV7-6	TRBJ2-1	CASSPGVGGGFLNEQFF
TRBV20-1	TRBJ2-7	CSAMTGYEQYF
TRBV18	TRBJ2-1	CASSPSAATYNEQFF
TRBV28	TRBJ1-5	CASSVRGVGNQPQHF
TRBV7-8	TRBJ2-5	CASSLVGFGETQYF
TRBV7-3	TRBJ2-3	CASSLSGSTGDTQYF
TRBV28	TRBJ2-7	CASSLPLGDSYEQYF
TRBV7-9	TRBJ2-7	CASRPTGTIYEQYF
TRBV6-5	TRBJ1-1	CASIQWGKGGTEAFF
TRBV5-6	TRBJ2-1	CASSLTTSGLDNEQFF
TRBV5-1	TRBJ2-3	CASSEGGTFPSTDTQYF
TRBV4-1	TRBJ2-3	CASSQEPGTSTDTQYF
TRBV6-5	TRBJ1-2	CASSEQEGLGYTF
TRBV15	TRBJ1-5	CATSRGGKPQHF
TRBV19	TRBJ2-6	CASSLLNSGANVLTF
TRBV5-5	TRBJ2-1	CASSLVINNNEQFF
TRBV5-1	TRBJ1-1	CASSLVGGNTEAFF
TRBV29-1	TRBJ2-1	CSAWGQGAGNEQFF
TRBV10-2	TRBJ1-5	CASSEGAWANQPQHF
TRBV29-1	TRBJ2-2	CSVQGNGELFF